The present T cell receptor (beta chain) was sequenced within a study of blood T cell repertoires in COVID-19. Study-level information: Nucleic acid was either cDNA or gDNA, and it came from T cells, B-cell-depleted T cells, or PBMCs.

Across 20 to 25 US areas, participants ranged in age from about 18 to 90 years. TCRdb's table, derived via immunoSEQ multiplex PCR, lists solely in-frame clones and lacks some. This sample has approximately 280,000 clones, with about 85% found just once. CDR1 MNHNS and CDR2 SASEGT come from the germline V gene. This CDR3 region has 14 residues. The V end was cut by 3 bases, the J end by 5 bases, with 13 bases between. Sequencing was carried out using PBMCs or T cells enriched from blood (not recorded which). The TCR comes from a woman between 50 and 59 years old who had recovered from COVID-19. The V gene is TRBV6-1, the J gene TRBJ2-5; possible D gene TRBD2, 7 bases. For the CDR3, the DNA is TGTGCCAGCAGTGAGGGGGGGGCCCGCGAGACCCAGTACTTC. This translates into CASSEGGARETQYF.